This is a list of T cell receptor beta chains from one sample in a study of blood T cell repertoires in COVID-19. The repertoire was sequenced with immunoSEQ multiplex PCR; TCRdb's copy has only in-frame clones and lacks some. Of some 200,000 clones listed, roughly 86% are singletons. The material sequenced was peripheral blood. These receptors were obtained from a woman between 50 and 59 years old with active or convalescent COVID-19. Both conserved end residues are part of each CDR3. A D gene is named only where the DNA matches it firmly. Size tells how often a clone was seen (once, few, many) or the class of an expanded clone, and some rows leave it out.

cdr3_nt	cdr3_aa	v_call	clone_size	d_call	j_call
TGTGCCAGCAGCGCAGATACGCAGTATTTT	CASSADTQYF	TRBV6-5	-	-	TRBJ2-3
TGCGCCAGCAGCCATAATCTAGCGGGAGCCGGGGAGCTGTTTTTT	CASSHNLAGAGELFF	TRBV4-1	-	TRBD2	TRBJ2-2
TGTGCCAGCAGCTTGGCCAAGTCTAGCGGAGAGACCCAGTACTTC	CASSLAKSSGETQYF	TRBV5-4	once	TRBD2	TRBJ2-5
TGTGCCAGCAGCAACCCCGGGACAGGCTATGAGCAGTTCTTC	CASSNPGTGYEQFF	TRBV7-9	-	TRBD1	TRBJ2-1
TGTGCCATCAGTGAGTCTGGGGGCGGCTACGAGCAGTACTTC	CAISESGGGYEQYF	TRBV10-3	-	-	TRBJ2-7
TGCAGCGTGGCCCAGGCAGGGTCGAACACTGAAGCTTTCTTT	CSVAQAGSNTEAFF	TRBV29-1	-	-	TRBJ1-1
TGTGCCAGCAGACCCGGGAACTCCTACGAGCAGTACTTC	CASRPGNSYEQYF	TRBV7-9	-	-	TRBJ2-7
TGTGCCAGCAGACTCGGGGATTCAGGGGCCCAGTACTTC	CASRLGDSGAQYF	TRBV25-1	-	-	TRBJ2-5
TGTGCCAGTAGTTTCGACATAAGCCCTGGAAACACCATATATTTT	CASSFDISPGNTIYF	TRBV19	-	-	TRBJ1-3
TGTGCCAGCGCGGGGGAGGTCTCTGGAAACACCATATATTTT	CASAGEVSGNTIYF	TRBV9	-	-	TRBJ1-3
TGTGCCAGCAGTACCGGACAGGGTGACACCGGGGAGCTGTTTTTT	CASSTGQGDTGELFF	TRBV28	-	TRBD1	TRBJ2-2
TGTGCCAGCAGCTCACTAGCGGGAGGAGGGGGAGAGCAGTTCTTC	CASSSLAGGGGEQFF	TRBV11-3	-	TRBD2	TRBJ2-1
TGTGCCAGTAGGAAGAGGGGGCCCACTGAAGCTTTCTTT	CASRKRGPTEAFF	TRBV19	-	TRBD1	TRBJ1-1
TGCGCCAGCGGACTAGCGGGATACAATGAGCAGTTCTTC	CASGLAGYNEQFF	TRBV5-1	-	TRBD2	TRBJ2-1
TGTGCCAGCAGCGGAGCTAACTATGGCTACACCTTC	CASSGANYGYTF	TRBV11-2	-	-	TRBJ1-2
TGCGCCAGCAGTGACCATGGGGCTAGCGGGAGCACAGATACGCAGTATTTT	CASSDHGASGSTDTQYF	TRBV10-2	-	TRBD2	TRBJ2-3
TGTGCCAGCTCACTCAGCAGGGCCCATGAAAACACCATATATTTT	CASSLSRAHENTIYF	TRBV18	-	-	TRBJ1-3
TGTGCCAGCAGCTGGCCCGGACTAGCGGGAAACGAGCAGTACTTC	CASSWPGLAGNEQYF	TRBV7-9	-	TRBD2	TRBJ2-7
TGTGCCAGCAGCTTATTGGAGGGGACACCCCTCCACTTT	CASSLLEGTPLHF	TRBV11-2	once	-	TRBJ1-6
TGTGCCACCAGTGATTTTGGGACTAGCAGTCATGAGCAGTTCTTC	CATSDFGTSSHEQFF	TRBV24-1	-	TRBD2	TRBJ2-1
TGTGCCAGCAGTGCCAATAGCAATCAGCCCCAGCATTTT	CASSANSNQPQHF	TRBV2	-	-	TRBJ1-5
TGTGCCAGCGCTAGGGGGAACGGGGATAATCAGCCCCAGCATTTT	CASARGNGDNQPQHF	TRBV6-5	-	-	TRBJ1-5
TGTGCCAGCAGCTCGGGACAGGGAAGGTCGGAAGCTTTCTTT	CASSSGQGRSEAFF	TRBV11-2	-	TRBD1	TRBJ1-1
TGTGCCACCAGCAGAGCGGGGGGCGGTCACACTGAAGCTTTCTTT	CATSRAGGGHTEAFF	TRBV15	-	-	TRBJ1-1
TGTGCCAGCAGCCAATGGGACTTGAACACCGGGGAGCTGTTTTTT	CASSQWDLNTGELFF	TRBV5-4	-	-	TRBJ2-2
TGTGCCAGCAGCCATTGGCAGGGGGGCTACACCTTC	CASSHWQGGYTF	TRBV3-1/TRBV3-2	-	-	TRBJ1-2
TGCGCCAGCAGTGACGTGACAGCTAACTATGGCTACACCTTC	CASSDVTANYGYTF	TRBV10-2	-	-	TRBJ1-2
TGCGCCAGCAGCTTGGGTAGCGGGGTTTCCTACGAGCAGTACTTC	CASSLGSGVSYEQYF	TRBV5-1	-	TRBD2	TRBJ2-7
TGTGCCAGTAACCGGGGACAGGGGGCTGAAGGACAGCCCCAGCATTTT	CASNRGQGAEGQPQHF	TRBV19	-	TRBD1	TRBJ1-5
TGCGCCAGCAGTGAGGACTTCCAAGAGACCCAGTACTTC	CASSEDFQETQYF	TRBV10-1	-	-	TRBJ2-5
TGCGCCAGCAGCTTGGACAGTAGCAATCAGCCCCAGCATTTT	CASSLDSSNQPQHF	TRBV5-1	-	-	TRBJ1-5
TGTGCCAGCAGTGAGAGTCAGCCCCAGCATTTT	CASSESQPQHF	TRBV6-1	-	-	TRBJ1-5
TGTGCCAGCAGTTTTGGCGGGAATTACAATGAGCAGTTCTTC	CASSFGGNYNEQFF	TRBV28	-	-	TRBJ2-1
TGTGCCAGCAGCCAATTCGGGAGGGCCAGAACAGATACGCAGTATTTT	CASSQFGRARTDTQYF	TRBV3-1/TRBV3-2	-	TRBD2	TRBJ2-3
TGTGCCAGCAGCCACGAGGTGGGGCAGACATACGAGCAGTACTTC	CASSHEVGQTYEQYF	TRBV5-4	-	-	TRBJ2-7
TGTGCCAGCAGCCAAGAAGGAACAGGCCGCGGGGAGCTGTTTTTT	CASSQEGTGRGELFF	TRBV3-1/TRBV3-2	-	-	TRBJ2-2
TGTGCCAGCAGCGTAGTGCGGGCAGTTGAAGCTTTCTTT	CASSVVRAVEAFF	TRBV9	-	-	TRBJ1-1
TGTGCCAGCAGCGTAAGCGGGGGCCCTCTCTCCACCGGGGAGCTGTTTTTT	CASSVSGGPLSTGELFF	TRBV9	-	TRBD2	TRBJ2-2
TGCGCCAGCAGCTTGGCGACAGGGGTCCGATCACCCCTCCACTTT	CASSLATGVRSPLHF	TRBV5-1	-	TRBD1	TRBJ1-6
TGTGCCAGCTCACCCCAGGGCAGACAGCCCCAGCATTTT	CASSPQGRQPQHF	TRBV18	-	-	TRBJ1-5
TGTGCCAGCAGCTCTCACCGGGACTCTTACGAGCAGTACTTC	CASSSHRDSYEQYF	TRBV13	-	-	TRBJ2-7
TGTGCCACCAACCCCCTGGGGGCCTCCTACAATGAGCAGTTCTTC	CATNPLGASYNEQFF	TRBV25-1	-	-	TRBJ2-1
TGTGCCAGCACCTTGGACGGTCATAGCAATCAGCCCCAGCATTTT	CASTLDGHSNQPQHF	TRBV7-9	-	-	TRBJ1-5
TGTGCCAGCAGTTTAGTCGGGGTAGTGAACACTGAAGCTTTCTTT	CASSLVGVVNTEAFF	TRBV28	-	-	TRBJ1-1
TGTGCCACCAGCAGAGATGGCGGGAGGGCCACGGAGACCCAGTACTTC	CATSRDGGRATETQYF	TRBV15	-	TRBD2	TRBJ2-5
TGTGCCTGGAGTGGGACAGGGGGGAGAAACACTGAAGCTTTCTTT	CAWSGTGGRNTEAFF	TRBV30	few	TRBD1	TRBJ1-1
TGTGCCAGCAGCTTAAACGCCGCCGAAAGGAGGAGCTACGAGCAGTACTTC	CASSLNAAERRSYEQYF	TRBV11-2	once	-	TRBJ2-7
TGCAGCCCCTACCGGGACAGACACACCGGGGAGCTGTTTTTT	CSPYRDRHTGELFF	TRBV29-1	-	TRBD1	TRBJ2-2
TGTGCCAGCAGCGCTAGCGGGAGGCTCGGCGGGAGGGGGTTC	CASSASGRLGGRGF	TRBV21-1	-	-	TRBJ2-4
TGTGCCAGTAGTATAGATGGGACTAGCTCTCAAGTGGCCTACAATGAGCAGTTCTTC	CASSIDGTSSQVAYNEQFF	TRBV19	-	TRBD2	TRBJ2-1
TGTGCCAGCAGCTCAGGAGGGGCAGGGAAGGAAGAGACCCAGTACTTC	CASSSGGAGKEETQYF	TRBV7-3	-	-	TRBJ2-5
TGTGCCAGCAGATATCAGTGGAATTCACCCCTCCACTTT	CASRYQWNSPLHF	TRBV27	-	-	TRBJ1-6
TGTGCCAGCAGTCCTCCTGTCCCCGTCGAGCAGTACTTC	CASSPPVPVEQYF	TRBV28	-	-	TRBJ2-7
TGTGCCAGTAGTCCCGGCGGTCGGAACACTGAAGCTTTCTTT	CASSPGGRNTEAFF	TRBV19	-	-	TRBJ1-1
TGTGCCAGCAGCCCCGTAGGGGTGGCCTATGGCTACACCTTC	CASSPVGVAYGYTF	TRBV27	few	-	TRBJ1-2
TGTGCCAGCAGCTTAATCTCTAGCGGGAGGTATGAGCAGTTCTTC	CASSLISSGRYEQFF	TRBV7-9	-	TRBD2	TRBJ2-1
TGTGCCAGCAGCCCCTCGGGACAATCGGTTTTACAAGAGACCCAGTACTTC	CASSPSGQSVLQETQYF	TRBV7-3	once	-	TRBJ2-5
TGTGCCAGCCGAAGATGGTCGGACACTGAAGCTTTCTTT	CASRRWSDTEAFF	TRBV2	-	-	TRBJ1-1
TGTGCCAGCAGTTTACTAGCGGGTGCGCAAGAGACCCAGTACTTC	CASSLLAGAQETQYF	TRBV28	once	TRBD2	TRBJ2-5